This T cell receptor beta chain appears in the sequencing data of a study of T cell repertoires in ileal Crohn's disease. V was pared by 1 base and J by 4 bases, with 17 bases between. The germline V gene has CDR1 SGHDT and CDR2 YYEEEE. The CDR3 consists of 16 residues. A few counts support this clone. The assay was immunoSEQ multiplex PCR, and TCRdb's table has in-frame clones only and misses some. This table has some 5,000 clones, 80% appearing once. As for time point: inflamed ileum from the surgical specimen. Input material: ileal tissue. This clonotype was obtained from an adult with Crohn's disease. The gene calls are TRBV5-6 and TRBJ1-2, with D tentatively TRBD1 (6 bases). As DNA, the CDR3 is TGTGCCAGCAGCTTGCCCCAGTTTCAGGGGTTCTATGGCTACACCTTC. This codes for CASSLPQFQGFYGYTF.